The clone carrying this T cell receptor beta chain occurred a few times. As yet, its antigen is unknown. The junction had 3 bases not matched to a gene; V was cut back by 4 bases and J by 1 base. This CDR3 region has 15 residues. Germline CDR1 reads SGHTA; CDR2 reads FQGNSA. The sample is drawn from a study of cytomegalovirus exposure and HLA in healthy donors. About the study: Of 300 to 500 genotyped donors, roughly 80% grouped in the Caucasian-associated ancestry cluster. Findings and caveats of the study: One later analysis reportedly identified an Asian-associated ancestry cluster that showed fewer N-insertions than the roughly 620-donor mean. One cluster of highly shared sequence variants probably arose as a sequencing artifact.

Primers for the PCR totalled 60 Vbeta and 13 Jbeta. Sequenced by immunoSEQ multiplex PCR; TCRdb stores in-frame clones only, minus some. The sample holds approximately 110,000 clones, 55% to 75% seen once. At collection, donors were nominally healthy, but unrecorded immune exposures were probable. Sequenced sample: PBMCs. The chain couples TRBV7-2 to TRBJ2-3; 9 bases are shared with TRBD2. This clonotype was obtained from a middle-aged woman in good health and CMV-seropositive. In DNA, the CDR3 is TGTGCCAGCAGCTCCCAGCGGGGGGGCACAGATACGCAGTATTTT. Translation: CASSSQRGGTDTQYF.